Presented here are 15 T cell receptor beta chains from one specimen sequenced in a study of blood T cell repertoires in COVID-19 (dated by TCRdb to 2020 to 2022). The receptor library was made with the immunoSEQ multiplex PCR assay. As stored in TCRdb, this immuneACCESS dataset retains in-frame rearrangements with V and J assigned. A fraction of the clones does not appear; measured against another copy, unresolved V genes explain less than half of the discrepancy, and the remainder lacks a known reason. Recorded for this sample are about 120,000 clones; about 74% of them occurred a single time. The top ten constitute roughly 7.9% of the sample. The sequencing input was peripheral blood. These receptors all stem from a human donor in a cohort sampled during active COVID-19.

This clone was seen just once. The chain joins TRBV19 to TRBJ1-2; D possibly corresponds to TRBD1 (5 bases). Germline V lookup: CDR1 LNHDA, CDR2 SQIVND (reference sequence). With 3 bases removed from V and 4 bases from J, the gap between germline ends came to 12 bases. This CDR3 has 14 amino acids. CDR3 DNA: TGTGCCAGTAGTATCTCGACAGCACGCTATGGCTACACCTTC. Its translation: CASSISTARYGYTF.

In this sample, this clone turned up once. The gene calls are TRBV9 and TRBJ1-1; the D gene is possibly TRBD1 (6 bases). V was trimmed by 0 bases and J by 4 bases, leaving 7 bases between them. The CDR3 runs 13 residues. The germline gives CDR1 SGDLS, CDR2 YYNGEE. For the CDR3, the DNA is TGTGCCAGCAGCGTAGGGGGGCCCACTGAAGCTTTCTTT. This gives the protein CASSVGGPTEAFF.

The V gene is TRBV7-6, the J gene TRBJ1-6; tentatively, D is TRBD1 (6 bases). With 3 bases removed from V and 8 bases from J, the gap between germline ends came to 14 bases. CDR1 and CDR2 from the germline V gene are SGHVS and FNYEAQ. The CDR3 is 15 residues long. The CDR3 sequence is CASSFDDRTDSPLHF. CDR3 in DNA: TGTGCCAGCAGCTTCGACGACAGGACCGATTCACCCCTCCACTTT.

The chain carries TRBV30 and TRBJ2-6; D remains ambiguous. Trimming took 4 bases from V and 7 from J, leaving 11 bases between them. The CDR3 spans 13 residues. Germline V CDR1 and CDR2: GTSNPN, SVGIG (reference sequence). This chain's CDR3 is CAWNPNVANVLTF. The CDR3 region has the DNA TGTGCCTGGAATCCTAATGTTGCCAACGTCCTGACTTTC.

This chain joins TRBV9 and TRBJ2-7; TRBD1 aligns across 8 bases. CDR1 and CDR2 from the germline V gene are SGDLS and YYNGEE. Unmatched junction bases numbered 4, after V lost 0 bases and J lost 5 bases. The CDR3 sequence is 14 residues long. The CDR3 bases are TGTGCCAGCAGCGTAGGGACAGGGCGACACGAGCAGTACTTC. As protein: CASSVGTGRHEQYF.

The V call is TRBV27, the J call TRBJ1-2; D is undetermined. V was trimmed by 6 bases and J by 8 bases, leaving 16 bases between them. Germline V gives CDR1 MNHEY, CDR2 SMNVEV (reference sequence). This CDR3 region has 13 residues. CDR3 region: CASSPQWAGGYTF. As DNA, the CDR3 is TGTGCCAGCAGCCCCCAGTGGGCGGGGGGCTACACCTTC.

As to this clone: This sample also contains other DNA sequences that code for the same CDR3. This rearrangement joins TRBV27 to TRBJ2-7; D gene ambiguous. CDR1 is MNHEY, CDR2 SMNVEV, per germline (reference sequence). V was clipped by 6 bases and J by 0 bases, with 6 bases between them. CDR3 length equals 12 residues. This CDR3 is CASSPSSYEQYF. The DNA of the CDR3 is TGTGCCAGCAGCCCCAGCTCCTACGAGCAGTACTTC.

This sequence joins TRBV6-5 and TRBJ2-7; 13 bases are shared with TRBD2. Trimming took 4 bases from V and 5 from J; bases not matched to a gene: 8. CDR1 is MNHEY and CDR2 is SVGAGI in the germline V gene. The CDR3 sequence is 16 residues long. CDR3 residues: CASSLGTSGTLNEQYF. The CDR3 DNA reads TGTGCCAGCAGTTTAGGGACTAGCGGGACCCTAAACGAGCAGTACTTC.

This chain uses TRBV2 with TRBJ1-2; 7 nucleotides agree with TRBD1. The CDR3 sequence is 12 residues long. CDR1 is SNHLY and CDR2 is FYNNEI in the germline V gene. With V trimmed by 8 bases and J by 3 bases, 3 bases remained unmatched. CDR3 DNA sequence: TGTGCCAGCTCCGACAGGGACTATGGCTACACCTTC. Translated, it gives CASSDRDYGYTF.

This chain connects TRBV28 to TRBJ2-1, with 10 bases lining up with TRBD1. The CDR3 extends over 19 amino acids. From germline, CDR1 is MDHEN and CDR2 SYDVKM. Trimming at V came to 5 bases and at J to 0 bases, leaving 13 bases not matched to a gene. The CDR3 DNA reads as TGTGCCAGCAGTCCTCCGGGACAGGGGTCTTTCTCCTCCTACAATGAGCAGTTCTTC. Protein: CASSPPGQGSFSSYNEQFF. The whole variable domain, remainder taken from reference TRBV28 and TRBJ2-1, is DVKVTQSSRYLVKRTGEKVFLECVQDMDHENMFWYRQDPGLGLRLIYFSYDVKMKEKGDIPEGYSVSREKKERFSLILESASTNQTSMYLCASSPPGQGSFSSYNEQFFGPGTRLTVL.

This rearrangement joins TRBV9 to TRBJ1-4; TRBD1 is a possible D gene (5 bases). The CDR3 extends over 17 amino acids. With 0 bases removed from V and 0 bases from J, the gap between germline ends came to 12 bases. Germline CDR1 and CDR2: SGDLS and YYNGEE. CDR3 nucleotides: TGTGCCAGCAGCGTAGAGGGGTCCCTTGCAACTAATGAAAAACTGTTTTTT. Its translation is CASSVEGSLATNEKLFF.

This clone has just one count. The sample holds other DNA sequences that translate to the same CDR3. V is TRBV4-1 and J is TRBJ2-7, with 7 bases fitting TRBD2. V shed 1 base and J 0 bases; nucleotides not matched to a gene: 3. The V gene's germline CDR1 is MGHRA and CDR2 YSYEKL. There are 15 residues in the CDR3. The CDR3 DNA reads TGCGCCAGCAGCCAAGTGGGGGGGAGCTCCTACGAGCAGTACTTC. Translated: CASSQVGGSSYEQYF.

The chain is built from TRBV5-1 and TRBJ2-6; a weak D match, TRBD1 (5 bases). V lost 2 bases and J 0 bases, leaving 9 bases between the germline ends. The CDR3 contains 16 residues. Germline V gene lookup returns CDR1 SGHRS and CDR2 YFSETQ. The CDR3 reads CASSFDRPSGANVLTF. As DNA, the CDR3 is TGCGCCAGCAGCTTTGACAGACCCTCTGGGGCCAACGTCCTGACTTTC.

The count of this clone is one. This sequence joins TRBV19 and TRBJ1-5; no firm D call. Germline V gene data show CDR1 as LNHDA and CDR2 as SQIVND (reference sequence). V was shortened by 3 bases and J by 6 bases, with 6 bases between the two germline ends. CDR3 length equals 12 residues. The CDR3 DNA reads as TGTGCCAGTAGTATTTTCCGTCAGCCCCAGCATTTT. It yields the protein CASSIFRQPQHF. Supplemented by reference TRBV19 and TRBJ1-5, the full variable domain reads DGGITQSPKYLFRKEGQNVTLSCEQNLNHDAMYWYRQDPGQGLRLIYYSQIVNDFQKGDIAEGYSVSREKKESFPLTVTSAQKNPTAFYLCASSIFRQPQHFGDGTRLSIL.

V and J are TRBV3-1 (or the pseudogene TRBV3-2) and TRBJ1-2, with D possibly matching TRBD1 (5 bases). The CDR3 length is 14 residues. CDR1 is LGHDT and CDR2 is YNNKEL in the germline V gene (reference sequence). Trimming left V 2 bases short and J 3 bases short, with 10 bases between. In DNA form, the CDR3 reads TGTGCCAGCAGCCAAAGGGGATCGGACTATGGCTACACCTTC. Amino acid sequence: CASSQRGSDYGYTF.